This TCR beta chain is drawn from a study of T cell changes during pregnancy in multiple sclerosis (dated by TCRdb to 2018 to 2020). Looking at the study overall: The study examined how the T cell repertoire changed over the course of pregnancy in women with multiple sclerosis.

The CDR3 starts with the cysteine, ends with the phenylalanine, and has 14 residues. Of all the DNA, just the CDR3 is kept, 42 bases in frame from base 1. The germline V and J ends show losses of 4 bases and 2 bases respectively, and no gene match explains 1 base of the junction. The germline V gene supplies CDR1 ENHRY and CDR2 SYGVKD. Of note for this clone: What this receptor recognizes is not known. There are no base qualities to consult, and no much larger clone falls within one base.

Receptors were amplified or captured by the immunoSEQ multiplex PCR assay. Imported from immuneACCESS, the table was reduced by TCRdb to in-frame sequences with V and J called. These copies leave out some clones; in studies compared against another copy, an unresolved V gene accounts for under half, and the cause of the remainder is not known. The sample table holds tens of thousands of clones, of which 88% were seen once. The ten largest clones add up to around 1.6% of the sample. Sequences were derived from peripheral blood, sampled in the first trimester of pregnancy. The chain joins TRBV10-3 to TRBJ2-3, with TRBD2 matching 9 junction bases. The clonotype originates from a female donor with multiple sclerosis, enrolled in a pregnancy study. The CDR3: CAISGGRDTDTQYF. The DNA sequence is given as TGTGCCATCAGTGGCGGGAGGGACACAGATACGCAGTATTTT.